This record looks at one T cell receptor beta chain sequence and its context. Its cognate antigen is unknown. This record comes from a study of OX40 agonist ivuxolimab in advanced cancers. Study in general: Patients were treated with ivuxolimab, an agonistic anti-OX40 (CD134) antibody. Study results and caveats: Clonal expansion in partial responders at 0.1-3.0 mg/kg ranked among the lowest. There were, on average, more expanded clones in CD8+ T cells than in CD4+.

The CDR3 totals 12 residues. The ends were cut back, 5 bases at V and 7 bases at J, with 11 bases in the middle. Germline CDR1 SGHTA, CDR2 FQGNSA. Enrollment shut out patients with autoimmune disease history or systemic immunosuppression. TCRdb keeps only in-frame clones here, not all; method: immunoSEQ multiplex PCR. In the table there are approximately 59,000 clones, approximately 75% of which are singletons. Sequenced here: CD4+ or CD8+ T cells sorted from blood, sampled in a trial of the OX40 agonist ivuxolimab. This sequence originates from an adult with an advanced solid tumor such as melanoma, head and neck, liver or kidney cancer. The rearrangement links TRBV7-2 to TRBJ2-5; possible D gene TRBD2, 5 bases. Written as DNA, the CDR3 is TGTGCCAGCAGCCGACCCGGAGGGACCCAGTACTTC. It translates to CASSRPGGTQYF.